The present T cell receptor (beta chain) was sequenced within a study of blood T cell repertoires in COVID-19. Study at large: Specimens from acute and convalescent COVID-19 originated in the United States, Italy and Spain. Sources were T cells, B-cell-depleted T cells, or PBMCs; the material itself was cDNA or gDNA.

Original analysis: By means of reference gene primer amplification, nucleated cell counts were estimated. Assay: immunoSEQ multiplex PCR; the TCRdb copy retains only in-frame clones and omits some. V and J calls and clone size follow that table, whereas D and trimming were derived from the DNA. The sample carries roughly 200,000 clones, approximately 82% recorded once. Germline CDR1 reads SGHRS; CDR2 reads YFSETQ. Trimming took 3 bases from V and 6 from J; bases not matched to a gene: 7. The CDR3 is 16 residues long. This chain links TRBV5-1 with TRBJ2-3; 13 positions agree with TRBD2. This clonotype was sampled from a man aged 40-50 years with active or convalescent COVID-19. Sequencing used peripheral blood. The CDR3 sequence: CASSYGLAGVVDTQYF. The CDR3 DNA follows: TGCGCCAGCAGCTACGGACTAGCGGGGGTCGTCGATACGCAGTATTTT.